These 16 T cell receptor beta chains were all obtained from the same sample, sequenced in a study of blood T cells in healthy people across ages. Combining a sample-barcoded 5' primer with a J-beta primer mix, a second PCR ran for 7 to 11 cycles. In TCRdb, the 5' RACE reads were re-called with MiXCR into one record per CDR3 protein. The table lists about 1.7 million distinct CDR3 sequences, 28% of them singletons. The specimen sequenced was blood. These receptors were taken from a woman aged 30 to 39 in good health.

Only a few counts were recorded for this clonotype. This may arise from a read error, as a much more abundant clone is one base away. The chain carries TRBV12-3 or TRBV12-4 and TRBJ2-7; D assignment may be TRBD1 or TRBD2 (5 bases each). The CDR3 extends over 12 amino acids. Here the CDR3 reads CASRGVAYGQYF. The CDR3, as DNA: TGTGCCAGCAGGGGGGTAGCCTACGGGCAGTACTTC.

This clonotype was seen repeatedly, ten times or more. Written as DNA, the CDR3 is TGCGCCAGCAGCTCCGGACTAGCGGGGGAGGCAGATACGCAGTATTTT. It specifies CASSSGLAGEADTQYF. J is TRBJ2-3 and V is TRBV5-1, with 13 bases that match TRBD2. This CDR3 is built from 16 residues. Unmatched junction bases numbered 5, after V lost 3 bases and J lost 4 bases. CDR1 is SGHRS and CDR2 is YFSETQ in the germline V gene.

This clonotype was detected many times. The chain joins TRBV20-1 to TRBJ2-7, with D maybe TRBD2 (5 bases). Germline assignment: CDR1 DFQATT and CDR2 SNEGSKA (reference sequence). This CDR3 comprises 14 residues. V lost 0 bases and J 3 bases, leaving 12 bases between the germline ends. CDR3 sequence: CSARDQRENYEQYF. Written as DNA, the CDR3 is TGCAGTGCTAGAGATCAACGGGAAAACTACGAGCAGTACTTC.

Of note for this clonotype: The junction differs from germline at one of its ends, possibly a read error. V and J are TRBV28 and TRBJ2-7; D is unresolved. Germline CDR1 MDHEN, CDR2 SYDVKM. CDR3 length: 13 residues. The CDR3 is CVSSFGPGYEQYF. As DNA, the CDR3 is TGTGTCAGCAGTTTTGGACCGGGCTACGAGCAGTACTTC.

This clonotype was seen a handful of times. V gene TRBV29-1 combines with J gene TRBJ1-2; D is uncertain. This CDR3 contains 11 residues. V was clipped by 0 bases and J by 8 bases, with 7 bases between them. CDR1 and CDR2 (germline): SQVTM, ANQGSEA. CDR3 in amino acids: CSVEDGDGYTF. The CDR3 bases are TGCAGCGTTGAAGACGGAGACGGCTACACCTTC.

This clonotype turned up a few times. This sequence joins TRBV6-6 and TRBJ2-5; D might be TRBD2 (5 bases). Germline assignment: CDR1 MNHNY and CDR2 SVGAGI (reference sequence). Trimming took off 7 bases at V and 4 bases at J, with 13 bases between the two ends. The CDR3 runs to 13 residues. The CDR3 protein is CASTRGLGETQYF. CDR3 nucleotides: TGTGCCAGCACCCGGGGATTGGGAGAGACCCAGTACTTC.

The CDR3 sequence is CASSASTSGGTDTQYF. For the CDR3, the DNA is TGCGCCAGCAGCGCGTCGACTAGCGGGGGCACAGATACGCAGTATTTT. The chain uses TRBV5-1 and TRBJ2-3, with 11 nucleotides matching TRBD2. The germline CDR1 and CDR2 sequences are SGHRS and YFSETQ. CDR3 length: 16 amino acids. Trimming removed 4 bases from V and 1 base from J; junction bases left unmatched: 5.

The chain carries TRBV12-3 or TRBV12-4 and TRBJ1-1, with D maybe TRBD1 (5 bases). V shed 5 bases and J shed 1 base, with 14 bases lying between them. The CDR3 covers 15 residues. CDR3 sequence: CASSPPGRPNTEAFF. In DNA form, the CDR3 reads TGTGCCAGCAGTCCTCCGGGACGGCCGAACACTGAAGCTTTCTTT.

This clonotype was counted a few times. The chain combines TRBV11-2 with TRBJ2-5; maybe TRBD1 (5 bases). This CDR3 spans 12 amino acids. With 5 bases removed from V and 7 bases from J, the gap between germline ends came to 11 bases. Germline CDR1 is SGHAT and CDR2 is FQNNGV. This chain's CDR3 is CASSHGHGTQYF. The DNA of the CDR3 is TGTGCCAGCAGCCACGGACACGGGACCCAGTACTTC. Variable domain in full (rest from reference TRBV11-2 and TRBJ2-5): EAGVAQSPRYKIIEKRQSVAFWCNPISGHATLYWYQQILGQGPKLLIQFQNNGVVDDSQLPKDRFSAERLKGVDSTLKIQPAKLEDSAVYLCASSHGHGTQYFGPGTRLLVL.

This clonotype has at least ten counts. This sequence joins TRBV20-1 and TRBJ2-1; TRBD2 matches 16 bases. Looked up from germline, CDR1 is DFQATT and CDR2 is SNEGSKA (reference sequence). The CDR3 sequence is 18 residues long. Unmatched junction bases numbered 7, after V lost 0 bases and J lost 5 bases. CDR3 sequence (DNA): TGCAGTGCTAGAGATGTAGGGACTAGCGGGAGGGCCCACAATGAGCAGTTCTTC. Translated, it gives CSARDVGTSGRAHNEQFF.

On this clonotype: A much larger clone differs by one base, so this may be a read error. The V gene is TRBV7-9, the J gene TRBJ2-1; 7 bases line up with TRBD2. This CDR3 is 15 amino acids long. CDR1 and CDR2 (germline): SEHNR, FQNEAQ (reference sequence). CDR3 in amino acids: CASSLPGGLNNEHFF. The CDR3 region has the DNA TGTGCCAGCAGCCTCCCCGGGGGGTTGAACAATGAGCACTTCTTC.

This chain connects TRBV2 to TRBJ1-1; perhaps TRBD1 as D (6 bases). Trimming left V 6 bases short and J 4 bases short, with 15 bases between. CDR3 length: 14 amino acids. The germline CDR1 and CDR2 sequences are SNHLY and FYNNEI. The CDR3 spells CASRMTGSATEAFF. Here the CDR3 DNA reads TGTGCCAGCAGAATGACAGGTAGTGCCACTGAAGCTTTCTTT.

This clonotype has at least ten counts. CDR3 residues: CASSSGTLKETQYF. CDR3 in DNA: TGTGCCAGCAGCTCCGGGACACTCAAAGAGACCCAGTACTTC. The chain uses TRBV7-9 and TRBJ2-5; D is perhaps TRBD1 (6 bases). Germline CDR1 is SEHNR and CDR2 is FQNEAQ (reference sequence). V was shortened by 4 bases and J by 3 bases, with 12 bases between the two germline ends. The CDR3 is 14 residues long. Together with reference TRBV7-9 and TRBJ2-5, the CDR3 gives the full variable domain: DTGVSQNPRHKITKRGQNVTFRCDPISEHNRLYWYRQTLGQGPEFLTYFQNEAQLEKSRLLSDRFSAERPKGSFSTLEIQRTEQGDSAMYLCASSSGTLKETQYFGPGTRLLVL.

This clonotype was seen ten or more times. J is TRBJ1-2 and V is TRBV29-1; tentatively, D is TRBD1 (5 bases). V was clipped by 7 bases and J by 2 bases, with 14 bases between them. The germline V gene encodes CDR1 SQVTM and CDR2 ANQGSEA. This CDR3 is 13 amino acids long. CDR3 sequence reads: CSAAAGLNYGYTF. The DNA for the CDR3 is TGCAGCGCGGCTGCAGGGTTAAACTATGGCTACACCTTC.

The chain joins TRBV2 to TRBJ2-4, with D uncertain. The DNA matches TRBJ2-7 better at its end, which makes the J call doubtful. Germline assignment: CDR1 SNHLY and CDR2 FYNNEI. The CDR3 totals 13 residues. CDR3 sequence reads: CASNREQTYEQYF. The CDR3 region has the DNA TGTGCCAGCAATCGTGAACAGACCTACGAGCAGTACTTC.

This clonotype was found a few times. This chain uses TRBV5-1 with TRBJ1-1, with 9 bases fitting TRBD1. Per the germline V gene, CDR1 is SGHRS and CDR2 is YFSETQ. The CDR3 spans 17 residues. Unmatched junction bases numbered 12, after V lost 3 bases and J lost 3 bases. The CDR3: CASSSFPRGQGYTEAFF. The CDR3 DNA is TGCGCCAGCAGCTCATTCCCGCGCGGACAGGGGTACACTGAAGCTTTCTTT.